This T cell receptor beta chain is drawn from a study of OX40 agonist ivuxolimab in advanced cancers. Looking at the study overall: Hepatocellular carcinoma, melanoma, renal cell or head and neck cancer was diagnosed in the dose-escalation patients.

Germline loops: CDR1 SGHRS, CDR2 YFSETQ. Trimming took off 4 bases at V and 5 bases at J, with 18 bases between the two ends. The CDR3 spans 15 residues. Clones were sequenced by immunoSEQ multiplex PCR, and TCRdb holds only the in-frame ones, with some missing. The sample records about 84,000 clones, roughly nine tenths being singletons. Comment on this clone: Its specificity is not known.

The study's findings and limits: Among T cells, CD8+ cells averaged more expanded clones than CD4+ cells.

The chain joins TRBV5-1 to TRBJ2-5, with D possibly matching TRBD1 (6 bases). This receptor was obtained from an adult with an advanced solid tumor such as melanoma, head and neck, liver or kidney cancer. The sequencing here drew on CD4+ or CD8+ T cells sorted from blood, taken in a trial of the OX40 agonist ivuxolimab. The CDR3 DNA is TGCGCCAGCAGCCCCCAGACAGGCCTAGGGGAGACCCAGTACTTC. This encodes CASSPQTGLGETQYF.